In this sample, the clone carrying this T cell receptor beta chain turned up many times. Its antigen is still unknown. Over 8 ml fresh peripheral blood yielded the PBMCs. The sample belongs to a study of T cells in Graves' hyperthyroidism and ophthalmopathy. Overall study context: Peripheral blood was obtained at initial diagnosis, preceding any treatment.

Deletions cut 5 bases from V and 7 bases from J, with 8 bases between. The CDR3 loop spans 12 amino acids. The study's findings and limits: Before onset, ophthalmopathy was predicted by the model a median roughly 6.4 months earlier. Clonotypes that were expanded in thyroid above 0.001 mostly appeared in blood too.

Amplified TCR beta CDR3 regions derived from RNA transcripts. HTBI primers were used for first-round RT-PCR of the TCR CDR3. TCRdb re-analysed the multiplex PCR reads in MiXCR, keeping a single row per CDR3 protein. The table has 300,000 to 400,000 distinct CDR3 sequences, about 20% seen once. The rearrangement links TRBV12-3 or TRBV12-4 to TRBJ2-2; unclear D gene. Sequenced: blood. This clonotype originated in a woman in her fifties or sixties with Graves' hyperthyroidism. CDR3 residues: CASSQLIGELFF. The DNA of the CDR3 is TGTGCCAGCAGTCAGTTGATCGGGGAGCTGTTTTTT.